Shown below are 5 T cell receptor beta chains from a single sample sequenced in a study of blood T cell repertoires in COVID-19 (TCRdb year 2020). The library was made by the immunoSEQ multiplex PCR assay. TCRdb carries this immuneACCESS record with in-frame sequences only. Its versions omit some clonotypes, under half of them owing to an unresolved V gene in the studies checked, with the rest unexplained. Across this sample there are 250,000 to 350,000 clones, with 87% seen only once. The ten largest account for around 10% of the sample. Sequencing was performed on PBMCs or T cells enriched from blood (not recorded which). These receptors all stem from a woman in her late teens or twenties who had recovered from COVID-19.

V is TRBV27 and J is TRBJ2-3; 9 positions agree with TRBD1. V was clipped by 4 bases and J by 3 bases; unmatched bases: 5. This CDR3 has 15 amino acids. Germline assignment: CDR1 MNHEY and CDR2 SMNVEV (reference sequence). This chain's CDR3 is CASSSRTGATDTQYF. The CDR3 nucleotides read TGTGCCAGCAGTTCTAGGACAGGGGCTACAGATACGCAGTATTTT.

The V gene is TRBV20-1, the J gene TRBJ1-2; D ambiguous. Deletions cut 3 bases from V and 8 bases from J, with 7 bases between. This CDR3 spans 10 amino acids. The germline V gene has CDR1 DFQATT and CDR2 SNEGSKA (reference sequence). The CDR3 protein is CSASSRGYTF. In nucleotides, the CDR3 is TGCAGTGCTAGCTCTAGGGGCTACACCTTC.

The chain uses TRBV28 and TRBJ2-7, with 7 bases identical to TRBD2. Germline V lookup: CDR1 MDHEN, CDR2 SYDVKM. Losses at the gene ends were 10 bases for V and 6 bases for J; bases not matched to a gene: 15. CDR3 length equals 14 residues. CDR3 nucleotides: TGTGCCACCACCCGGGTCAGGCCGGGGGGCGAGCAGTACTTC. Protein sequence: CATTRVRPGGEQYF.

The rearrangement joins TRBV5-5 to TRBJ1-3; D gene ambiguous. V was trimmed by 0 bases and J by 4 bases, leaving 14 bases between them. The length of the CDR3 is 16 residues. The V gene's germline CDR1 is SGHKS and CDR2 YYEKEE (reference sequence). The CDR3 nucleotides are TGTGCCAGCAGCTTGGTTAGGGAGATGGCCGGAAACACCATATATTTT. Translation: CASSLVREMAGNTIYF.

The V call is TRBV11-2, the J call TRBJ2-7; D unresolved. The CDR3 extends over 17 amino acids. CDR1 is SGHAT and CDR2 is FQNNGV in the germline V gene. Trimming stripped 0 bases from V and 0 bases from J, with 15 bases between. The CDR3 region is CASSLDGSNWSSYEQYF. The DNA for the CDR3 is TGTGCCAGCAGCTTAGATGGGTCGAACTGGAGCTCCTACGAGCAGTACTTC. The whole variable domain, filled in from reference TRBV11-2 and TRBJ2-7, reads EAGVAQSPRYKIIEKRQSVAFWCNPISGHATLYWYQQILGQGPKLLIQFQNNGVVDDSQLPKDRFSAERLKGVDSTLKIQPAKLEDSAVYLCASSLDGSNWSSYEQYFGPGTRLTVT.